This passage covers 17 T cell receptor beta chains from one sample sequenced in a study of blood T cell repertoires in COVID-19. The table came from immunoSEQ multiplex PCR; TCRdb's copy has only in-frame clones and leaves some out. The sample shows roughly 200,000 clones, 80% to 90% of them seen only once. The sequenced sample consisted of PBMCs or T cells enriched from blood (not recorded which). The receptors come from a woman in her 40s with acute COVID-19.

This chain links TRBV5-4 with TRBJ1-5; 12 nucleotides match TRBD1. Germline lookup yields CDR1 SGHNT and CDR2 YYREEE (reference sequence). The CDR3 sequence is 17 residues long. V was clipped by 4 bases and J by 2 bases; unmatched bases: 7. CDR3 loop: CASSVGGQGAGNQPQHF. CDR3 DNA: TGTGCCAGCAGCGTGGGGGGACAGGGGGCTGGCAATCAGCCCCAGCATTTT.

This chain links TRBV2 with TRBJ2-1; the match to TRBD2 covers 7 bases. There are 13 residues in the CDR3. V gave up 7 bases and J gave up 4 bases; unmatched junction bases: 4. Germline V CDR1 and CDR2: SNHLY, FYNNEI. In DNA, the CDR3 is TGTGCCAGCACCACGGGGGGTTACAATGAGCAGTTCTTC. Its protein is CASTTGGYNEQFF.

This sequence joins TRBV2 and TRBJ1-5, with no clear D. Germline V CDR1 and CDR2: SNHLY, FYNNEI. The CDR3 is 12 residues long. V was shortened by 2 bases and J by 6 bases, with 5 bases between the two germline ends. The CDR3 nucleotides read TGTGCCAGCAGTGAACGAGTTCAGCCCCAGCATTTT. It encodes CASSERVQPQHF.

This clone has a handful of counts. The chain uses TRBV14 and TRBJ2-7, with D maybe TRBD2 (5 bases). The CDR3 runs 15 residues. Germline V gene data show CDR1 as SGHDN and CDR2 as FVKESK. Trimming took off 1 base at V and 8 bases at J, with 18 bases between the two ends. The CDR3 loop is CASSQVAGGSLQQYF. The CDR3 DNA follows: TGTGCCAGCAGCCAAGTGGCAGGAGGAAGCTTACAGCAGTACTTC.

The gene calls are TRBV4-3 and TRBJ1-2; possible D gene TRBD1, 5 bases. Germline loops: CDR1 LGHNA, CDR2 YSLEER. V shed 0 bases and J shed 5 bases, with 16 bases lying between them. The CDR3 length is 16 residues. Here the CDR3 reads CASSQDVQANYYGYTF. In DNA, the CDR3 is TGCGCCAGCAGCCAAGATGTACAGGCAAACTATTATGGCTACACCTTC.

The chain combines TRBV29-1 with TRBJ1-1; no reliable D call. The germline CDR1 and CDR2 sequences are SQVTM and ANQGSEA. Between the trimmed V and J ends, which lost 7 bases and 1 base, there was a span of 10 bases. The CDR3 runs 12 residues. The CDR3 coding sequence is TGCAGCGCTCCCATGAGGAACACTGAAGCTTTCTTT. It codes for CSAPMRNTEAFF.

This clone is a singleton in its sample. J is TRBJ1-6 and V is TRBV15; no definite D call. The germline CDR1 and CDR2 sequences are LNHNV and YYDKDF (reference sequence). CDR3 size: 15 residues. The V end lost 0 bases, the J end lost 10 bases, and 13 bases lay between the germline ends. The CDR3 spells CATSRDGRGGSPLHF. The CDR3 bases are TGTGCCACCAGCAGAGATGGGCGTGGAGGGTCACCCCTCCACTTT.

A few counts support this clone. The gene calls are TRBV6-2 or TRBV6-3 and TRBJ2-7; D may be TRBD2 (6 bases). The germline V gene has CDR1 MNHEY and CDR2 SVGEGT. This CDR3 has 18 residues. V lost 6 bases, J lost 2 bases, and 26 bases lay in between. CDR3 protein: CASSPGGLSHPRPYEQYV. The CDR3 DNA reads TGTGCCAGCAGCCCTGGGGGACTCTCACATCCGAGGCCCTACGAGCAGTACGTC.

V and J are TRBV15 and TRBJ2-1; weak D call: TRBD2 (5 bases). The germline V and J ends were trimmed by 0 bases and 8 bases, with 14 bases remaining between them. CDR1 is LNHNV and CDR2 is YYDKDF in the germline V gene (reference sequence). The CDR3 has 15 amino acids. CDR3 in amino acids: CATSRDRGMVHEQFF. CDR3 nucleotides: TGTGCCACCAGCAGAGATCGGGGTATGGTCCATGAGCAGTTCTTC.

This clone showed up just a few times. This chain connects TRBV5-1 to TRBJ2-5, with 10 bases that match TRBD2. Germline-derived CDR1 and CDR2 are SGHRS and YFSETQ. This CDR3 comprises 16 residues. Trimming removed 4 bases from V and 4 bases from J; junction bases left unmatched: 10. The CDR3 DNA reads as TGCGCCAGCAGCCCGACCGGGACTAGCGTTAGAGAGACCCAGTACTTC. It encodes CASSPTGTSVRETQYF. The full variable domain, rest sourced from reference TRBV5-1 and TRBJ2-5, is KAGVTQTPRYLIKTRGQQVTLSCSPISGHRSVSWYQQTPGQGLQFLFEYFSETQRNKGNFPGRFSGRQFSNSRSEMNVSTLELGDSALYLCASSPTGTSVRETQYFGPGTRLLVL.

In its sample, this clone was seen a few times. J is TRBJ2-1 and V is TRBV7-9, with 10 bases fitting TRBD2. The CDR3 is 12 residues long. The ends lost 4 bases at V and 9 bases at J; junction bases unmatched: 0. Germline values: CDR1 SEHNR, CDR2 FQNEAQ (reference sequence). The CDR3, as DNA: TGTGCCAGCAGCTGGACTAGCGGTGAGCAGTTCTTC. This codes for CASSWTSGEQFF. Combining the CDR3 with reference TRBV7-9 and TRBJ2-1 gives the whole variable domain DTGVSQNPRHKITKRGQNVTFRCDPISEHNRLYWYRQTLGQGPEFLTYFQNEAQLEKSRLLSDRFSAERPKGSFSTLEIQRTEQGDSAMYLCASSWTSGEQFFGPGTRLTVL.

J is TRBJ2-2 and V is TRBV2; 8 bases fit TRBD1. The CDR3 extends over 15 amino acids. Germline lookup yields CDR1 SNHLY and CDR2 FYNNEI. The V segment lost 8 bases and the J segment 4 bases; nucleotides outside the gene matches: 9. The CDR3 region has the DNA TGTGCCAGCGGAGGGACAGGTCGAGGCACCGGGGAGCTGTTTTTT. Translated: CASGGTGRGTGELFF.

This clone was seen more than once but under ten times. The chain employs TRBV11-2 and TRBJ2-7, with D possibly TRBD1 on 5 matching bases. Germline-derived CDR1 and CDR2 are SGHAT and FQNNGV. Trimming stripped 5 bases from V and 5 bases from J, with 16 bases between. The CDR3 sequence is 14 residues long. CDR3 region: CASSQGAAGNEQYV. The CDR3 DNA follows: TGTGCCAGCAGCCAAGGCGCTGCAGGGAACGAGCAGTACGTC.

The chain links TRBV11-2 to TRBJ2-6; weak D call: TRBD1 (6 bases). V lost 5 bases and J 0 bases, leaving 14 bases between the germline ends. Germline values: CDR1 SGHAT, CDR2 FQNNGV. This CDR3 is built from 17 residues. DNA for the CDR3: TGTGCCAGCAGCCTTCGGGACACTTTCTCTGGGGCCAACGTCCTGACTTTC. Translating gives CASSLRDTFSGANVLTF. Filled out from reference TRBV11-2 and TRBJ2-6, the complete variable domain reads EAGVAQSPRYKIIEKRQSVAFWCNPISGHATLYWYQQILGQGPKLLIQFQNNGVVDDSQLPKDRFSAERLKGVDSTLKIQPAKLEDSAVYLCASSLRDTFSGANVLTFGAGSRLTVL.

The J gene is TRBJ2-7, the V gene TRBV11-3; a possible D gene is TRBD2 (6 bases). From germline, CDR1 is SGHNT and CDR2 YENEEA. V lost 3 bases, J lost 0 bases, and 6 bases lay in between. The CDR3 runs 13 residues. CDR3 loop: CASSLGGSYEQYF. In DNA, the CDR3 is TGTGCCAGCAGCTTGGGAGGCTCCTACGAGCAGTACTTC.

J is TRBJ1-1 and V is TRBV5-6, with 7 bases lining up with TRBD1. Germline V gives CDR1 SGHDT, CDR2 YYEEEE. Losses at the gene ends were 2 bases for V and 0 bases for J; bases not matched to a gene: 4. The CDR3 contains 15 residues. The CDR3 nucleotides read TGTGCCAGCAGCTTCGCGGACAGGTTGAACACTGAAGCTTTCTTT. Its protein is CASSFADRLNTEAFF.

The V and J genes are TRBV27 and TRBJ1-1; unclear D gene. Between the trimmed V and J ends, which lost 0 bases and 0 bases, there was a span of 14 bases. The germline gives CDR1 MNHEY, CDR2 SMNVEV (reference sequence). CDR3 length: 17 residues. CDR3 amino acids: CASSLSFTRKLNTEAFF. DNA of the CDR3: TGTGCCAGCAGTTTATCGTTCACGCGGAAATTGAACACTGAAGCTTTCTTT.